The entry below gives a single T cell receptor beta chain sequence along with its context. Its target is not known. The data stem from a study of a mutant IDH1 vaccine in newly diagnosed glioma. The wider study: The vaccination schedule gave patients eight doses in weeks 1, 3, 5, 7, 11, 15, 19 and 23. Initiation of the vaccine course occurred 4-6 weeks after radiotherapy alone, or alongside temozolomide cycles. Standard pretreatment was either radiotherapy, temozolomide, or, for most, radiochemotherapy with temozolomide.

The time point here: week 23, last vaccination. A single vaccine dose contained 300 ug of mutant IDH1 20-mer peptide, and topical imiquimod was used with it. Sequencing used immunoSEQ multiplex PCR; TCRdb keeps in-frame clones, though not all of them. The data show tens of thousands of clones, with approximately 84% seen just once and about an eighth held by the top ten. This clonotype was sampled from a man aged 18 to 29 with glioma. The material was PBMCs, obtained from a glioma patient whose treatment included an IDH1 peptide vaccine.

CDR3 in DNA: TGTGCCAGCAGCGGAGGACAGGGGGAATATGGCTACACCTTC. Amino acids: CASSGGQGEYGYTF. The V and J genes are TRBV5-5 and TRBJ1-2; TRBD1 aligns across 10 bases. The CDR3 extends over 14 amino acids. J lost 5 bases, V lost 4 bases, and 5 bases had no gene match. Germline-derived CDR1 and CDR2 are SGHKS and YYEKEE (reference sequence).